There are a few counts of the clone carrying this T cell receptor (beta chain). Arm-PCR of CDR3 regions and iRepertoire HTBI primers were the basis on which TCR beta libraries were built. Using its own MiXCR run on the multiplex PCR reads, TCRdb lists one record per CDR3 protein. Counted here are about 350,000 distinct CDR3 sequences, over 15% occurring once; the ten biggest clones make up roughly 29%. CDR1 is MDHEN, CDR2 SYDVKM, per germline. Trimming at V came to 3 bases and at J to 8 bases, leaving 10 bases not matched to a gene. The CDR3 runs to 16 residues. This entry comes from a study of regulatory T cells in long-lasting Graves disease. Time point specified: newly diagnosed GD, antithyroid drugs for less than 3 months. Construction of the TCR library relied on RNA isolated from PBMCs. This sample also belongs to another study, concerning T cells in Graves' hyperthyroidism and ophthalmopathy.

The sample was peripheral blood mononuclear cells (PBMCs), taken at new diagnosis, from a patient treated with antithyroid drugs. The rearrangement joins TRBV28 to TRBJ1-6; TRBD1 agrees at 7 bases. The sequence was collected from a man between 35 and 55 years old with Graves disease. CDR3 in DNA: TGTGCCAGCAGTTTCTCACAGGGGAGTGACCATTCACCCCTCCACTTT. This sequence encodes CASSFSQGSDHSPLHF. The full variable domain, completed using reference TRBV28 and TRBJ1-6, is DVKVTQSSRYLVKRTGEKVFLECVQDMDHENMFWYRQDPGLGLRLIYFSYDVKMKEKGDIPEGYSVSREKKERFSLILESASTNQTSMYLCASSFSQGSDHSPLHFGNGTRLTVT.